The clone carrying this T cell receptor beta chain showed up just a few times. Trimming stripped 6 bases from V and 3 bases from J, with 14 bases between. Germline V CDR1 and CDR2: WNHNN, SYGVQD (reference sequence). The CDR3 length is 14 residues. The data belong to a study of blood T cell repertoires in COVID-19. The protocol was immunoSEQ multiplex PCR, while the TCRdb copy is restricted to in-frame clones and leaves out a portion. The sample has 250,000 to 350,000 clones, approximately 86% seen once. Sequencing was done on a sample of peripheral blood. This clonotype was sampled from a man aged 18 to 30 with active or convalescent COVID-19. V is TRBV10-1 and J is TRBJ1-1, with TRBD1 as a possible D gene (5 bases). The CDR3 DNA follows: TGCGCCAGCAGGTCCAATTGGGGGGACACTGAAGCTTTCTTT. The encoded protein is CASRSNWGDTEAFF.